The TCR beta chain under discussion was sequenced for a study of response to subunit inactivated influenza vaccine. The germline V gene encodes CDR1 SGHTA and CDR2 FQGNSA. This CDR3 spans 16 amino acids. Between the trimmed V and J ends, which lost 2 bases and 2 bases, there was a span of 16 bases. This clonotype has a count of ten or more. A single record per CDR3 protein comes from TCRdb applying MiXCR to the RT-PCR reads. This table holds some 480,000 distinct CDR3 sequences, approximately 11% found once. The sequences come from PBMCs from blood, collected 35 to 45 days after vaccination. The chain links TRBV7-2 to TRBJ2-7; D is undetermined. The source is a man between 50 and 59 years old who received an inactivated influenza vaccine. The CDR3 region is CASSLIPDQAPYEQYF. DNA of the CDR3: TGTGCCAGCAGCTTAATTCCGGACCAGGCCCCCTACGAGCAGTACTTC.